This paragraph covers one T cell receptor beta chain sequence. It lacks a known antigen. There are no base qualities to consult, and no much larger clone falls within one base. The cohort comprised some 680 healthy bone marrow donors. At the time of sampling, all cohort members were nominally healthy, though unrecorded immune exposures were likely present. The donor was CMV seronegative and belonged to the group of 320 or so seronegative cohort members. Each donor provided a peripheral blood sample, and peripheral blood mononuclear cells were used for TCR beta sequencing. The Qiagen DNeasy Blood Extraction Kit was used to extract genomic DNA from the blood cell samples. This sample was taken from a study of cytomegalovirus exposure and HLA in healthy donors (dated by TCRdb to 2016 to 2017). Broadly, across the study: An earlier analysis of about 530 of the donors reported 250 to 300 Gb of sequence data and some 110 million unique TCR beta sequences obtained from around 180 million T cells. An early release covering roughly 580 HLA-typed donors comprised approximately 300 gigabases of sequencing data and 65 million to 100 million unique TCR sequences. Of the 300 to 450 genotyped donors, 75% to 85% were placed in the genetic ancestry cluster associated with self-reported Caucasian donors. The aim of the study was to test whether cataloging public T cell receptors could identify signatures of past pathogen exposure. The study profiled the T cell repertoires of fewer than 850 subjects by immunosequencing and related them to cytomegalovirus serostatus. In addition to the first cohort of around 670 subjects, a separate validation cohort of 120 different subjects was used. High-throughput TCR immunosequencing, statistical association of individual TCRs with disease status, and machine learning were combined to predict cytomegalovirus infection status. A later analysis re-analyzed previously published TCR beta repertoires from 650 to 800 donors and added high-resolution HLA genotyping to study TCR occurrence patterns. The later analysis used no new phenotypic data to find candidate immune exposures, relying instead on TCR beta sequences and their occurrence across donors. An earlier analysis of 587 of the donors used high-throughput TCR beta sequencing to judge whether each TCR beta V gene segment behaved as functional or pseudogenic. Donor age, sex, ethnicity and CMV serostatus were compiled alongside the repertoire data. Genome-wide SNP genotypes for about 55% of the roughly 670 donors were used in a later genetic analysis, which treated that subset as a discovery cohort. Every discovery cohort repertoire had been produced on one sequencing platform. Class I and class II HLA loci were covered by the typing at four-digit resolution. Typing coverage varied by locus: roughly 629-640 donors for A, B, C, DRB1 and DQB1; approximately 560 for DQA1; about 600 for DPA1; roughly 450 for DPB1. Several DR-DQ haplotypes were handled as single units for association and clustering because linkage in the cohort was strong. On average, approximately 250,000 unique TCR beta nucleotide sequences were sequenced per donor among 350 to 400 genotyped donors of the cohort, with roughly 18% of those sequences being non-productive. Study-wide conclusions, independent of this receptor: Some IMGT-functional V segments, including TRBV6-2 and TRBV6-3, could not be told apart with the 87-base-pair reads, so those segments were excluded. It was suggested by the authors that the approach could potentially be generalized to other disease states and immunological phenotypes. Most TCR sequences were seen in very few donors, while some public TCRs were found in many individuals. Compared with equally common non-associated chains, HLA-associated TCR beta chains in a later analysis were more clonally expanded and had lower generation probabilities. Linkage disequilibrium might explain the correlated functional status among segregating V segments, but an unknown experimental factor could not be ruled out. Specific HLA alleles were associated with 16,951 TCR beta sequences at a false discovery rate of 0.05 in a later analysis. Assigning TCR associations to individual alleles was difficult when HLA alleles, especially DR and DQ, strongly co-occurred. V-gene and J-gene trimming of TCR beta chains was associated with a missense DCLRE1C variant in a later genetic analysis, and the association was replicated in an independent cohort. A total of about 150 TCR beta chains were listed by the study as associated with cytomegalovirus. According to a later analysis, TCR association rates differed among HLA loci, with DRB1 alleles showing the most associated TCRs and HLA-C alleles showing the fewest. The classifier was reported to diagnose cytomegalovirus status with high specificity and sensitivity in both the original and validation cohorts. Several of the top co-occurrence clusters appeared to be linked to parvovirus B19, influenza, CMV and Epstein-Barr virus, according to a later analysis. In vitro tests confirmed that a few of the cytomegalovirus-associated TCR beta chains recognize cytomegalovirus antigens. Because some donors lacked HLA typing at each locus, the association tests relied only on the typed subset. Only TCR beta chains were sequenced in this cohort, and the absence of alpha or paired-chain data limited detectable features. In an earlier analysis of 500 to 650 of the donors, most TCR beta V segments appeared in productive rearrangements about 87% or about 30% of the time, broadly matching IMGT annotations. Presence/absence analyses assumed roughly uniform sequencing depth across donors, an assumption that may not hold. Because counts were too low, some 17 rarely observed V segments, including chromosome 9 orphons, were left out of the earlier analysis of over 550 of the donors. A group of highly shared sequence variants was considered likely to be a technical artifact of the sequencing pipeline. The only immune exposure information available for the cohort was CMV serostatus. A further reported finding was that TCR beta sequences accurately predicted the HLA-A and HLA-B alleles for most subjects in the first cohort. A later analysis found that most CMV-associated TCR beta chains appeared HLA-restricted, with HLA associations seemingly driven largely by CMV exposure. Compared with the approximately 720-donor mean, donors in an Asian-associated ancestry cluster had fewer N-insertions in productive TCRs, according to a later genetic analysis.

In the germline V gene, CDR1 corresponds to SNHLY and CDR2 to FYNNEI. The junction shows trimming of 7 bases on V and 6 bases on J, plus 15 bases between the germline ends. Measured from the cysteine to the phenylalanine, the CDR3 is 14 residues long. Only the CDR3 region is kept as DNA, spanning 42 bases read in frame from base 1. Library prep was done by the immunoSEQ multiplex PCR assay. The multiplex PCR relied on a mix of 60 forward primers for TCR Vbeta segments and 13 reverse primers for TCR Jbeta segments. The CDR3 region of rearranged TCR beta genes was amplified from genomic DNA by a multiplex PCR assay. Amplified TCR beta libraries were sequenced as 87-base-pair reads on the Illumina HiSeq System. In the authors' own workflow: A later analysis tallied around 80 million unique TCR beta chains across the 666 repertoires, and about 10 million of those chains were shared by two or more donors. Raw reads were error-corrected and collapsed into unique sequences by a nearest-neighbor algorithm in which closely related sequences were merged to remove PCR and sequencing errors. To assign V, D and J gene segments, CDR3 sequences were aligned to IMGT reference sequences. For a sequence to be retained, a match of at least six nucleotides was required to both a V gene segment and a J gene segment. A rearrangement was called productive if the CDR3 had no stop codons and remained in frame with V and J, and every other rearrangement was called non-productive. Following IMGT convention, CDR3 was defined as the stretch from the second conserved V-encoded cysteine up to the conserved J-encoded phenylalanine. In an earlier analysis of more than 550 of the donors, sequences lacking an unambiguous match to a single V gene segment were excluded. In an earlier analysis of approximately 590 of the donors, V segments were called functional above 56.7% productive rearrangements and were called segregating when the between-donor standard deviation exceeded 5%. To diagnose cytomegalovirus status from the catalog of TCR beta chain sequences, a statistical classification framework was built. V and J gene assignment, in a later analysis, came from comparing TCR nucleotide sequences with IMGT/GENE-DB human TR gene sequences. The TCRdist pipeline was used in a later analysis to assign CDR3 sequences and most-parsimonious VDJ recombination scenarios. In a later analysis, each TCR beta chain was defined by its CDR3 amino acid sequence together with its V-gene family, and reads without a unique V-gene family were excluded. In a later analysis, fewer than 650 highly shared, low-generation-probability nucleotide sequences were removed to address suspected cross-contamination and a sequencing artifact. In a later analysis, a clonal expansion index for each public chain was calculated from normalized within-repertoire ranks of inferred template counts. Generation probabilities in a later analysis came from a VDJ recombination model fitted to out-of-frame rearrangements, and those results were checked against IGoR. Hypergeometric tests were used in a later analysis to score TCR-TCR, TCR-HLA and TCR-CMV co-occurrence, with a repertoire-size bias correction applied to the TCR pairs. In a later analysis, false discovery rates were estimated by permuting HLA or CMV assignments 20 times. A later analysis grouped co-occurring TCRs with DBSCAN, adding TCRdist sequence similarity when clustering within HLA-allele-positive subsets. Co-occurrence clustering excluded repertoires with fewer than 30,000 or more than 120,000 public chains, plus five with anomalous nucleotide sharing. In its TCRdb copy, this immuneACCESS table keeps in-frame sequences only and misses some clones. Where compared with another copy, unresolved V genes explain less than half of these, and the others have no known cause. The DNA was the basis for D and trimming; V, J and clone size are from that table. Recorded for this sample are roughly 150,000 clones; 80% of them occurred a single time. About 2.5% of the sample goes to the ten largest clones.

Sequencing was carried out using PBMCs. This chain is built from TRBV2 and TRBJ2-2; the D segment could be TRBD1, given 5 matching bases. The TCR comes from a male donor in good health and CMV-seronegative. The CDR3 in this case is CASNPTDLPGELFF. The base sequence is TGTGCCAGCAATCCGACAGATCTTCCCGGGGAGCTGTTTTTT.